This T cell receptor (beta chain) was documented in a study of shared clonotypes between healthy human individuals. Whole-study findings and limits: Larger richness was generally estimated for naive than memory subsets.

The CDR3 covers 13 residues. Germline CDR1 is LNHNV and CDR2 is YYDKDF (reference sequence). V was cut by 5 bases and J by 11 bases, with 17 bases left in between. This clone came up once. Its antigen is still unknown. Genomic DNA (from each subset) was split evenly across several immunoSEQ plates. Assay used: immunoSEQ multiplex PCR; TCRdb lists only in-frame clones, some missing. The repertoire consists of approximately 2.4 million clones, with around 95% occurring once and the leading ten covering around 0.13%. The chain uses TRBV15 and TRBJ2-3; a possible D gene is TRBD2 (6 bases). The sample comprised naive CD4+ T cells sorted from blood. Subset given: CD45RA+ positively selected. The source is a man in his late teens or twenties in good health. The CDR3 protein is CATSRDFPPGQYF. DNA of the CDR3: TGTGCCACCAGCCGGGACTTCCCCCCGGGGCAGTATTTT.